This record looks at one T cell receptor beta chain sequence and its context. This CDR3 spans 11 amino acids. Germline V gene data show CDR1 as GTSNPN and CDR2 as SVGIG (reference sequence). Trimming removed 3 bases at V and 5 bases at J, with 7 bases between. The data were taken from a study of blood T cell repertoires in COVID-19. Clones were read by immunoSEQ multiplex PCR, and TCRdb kept only the in-frame ones, dropping some. Here the sample spans around 200,000 clones, more than 80% being singletons. Study members were between about 18 and 100 years old and lived in 20 to 30 US regions. Sequencing used PBMCs or T cells enriched from blood (not recorded which). This sequence originates from a man aged 35 to 55 who had recovered from COVID-19. The V gene is TRBV30, the J gene TRBJ1-1; no clear D gene. Written as DNA, the CDR3 is TGTGCCTGGAGGAAGCGGACTGAAGCTTTCTTT. This translates into CAWRKRTEAFF.